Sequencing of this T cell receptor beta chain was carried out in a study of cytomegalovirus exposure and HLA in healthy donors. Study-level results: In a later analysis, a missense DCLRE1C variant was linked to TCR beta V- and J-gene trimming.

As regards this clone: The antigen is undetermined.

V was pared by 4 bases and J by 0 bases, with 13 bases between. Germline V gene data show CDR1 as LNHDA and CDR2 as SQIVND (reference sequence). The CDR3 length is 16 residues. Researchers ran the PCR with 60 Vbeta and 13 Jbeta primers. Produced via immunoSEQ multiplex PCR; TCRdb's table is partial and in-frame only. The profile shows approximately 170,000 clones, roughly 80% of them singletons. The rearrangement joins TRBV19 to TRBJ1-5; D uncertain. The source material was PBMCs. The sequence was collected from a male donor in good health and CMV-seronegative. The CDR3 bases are TGTGCCAGTAGTAGGCTGAAGTACTATAGCAATCAGCCCCAGCATTTT. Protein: CASSRLKYYSNQPQHF.